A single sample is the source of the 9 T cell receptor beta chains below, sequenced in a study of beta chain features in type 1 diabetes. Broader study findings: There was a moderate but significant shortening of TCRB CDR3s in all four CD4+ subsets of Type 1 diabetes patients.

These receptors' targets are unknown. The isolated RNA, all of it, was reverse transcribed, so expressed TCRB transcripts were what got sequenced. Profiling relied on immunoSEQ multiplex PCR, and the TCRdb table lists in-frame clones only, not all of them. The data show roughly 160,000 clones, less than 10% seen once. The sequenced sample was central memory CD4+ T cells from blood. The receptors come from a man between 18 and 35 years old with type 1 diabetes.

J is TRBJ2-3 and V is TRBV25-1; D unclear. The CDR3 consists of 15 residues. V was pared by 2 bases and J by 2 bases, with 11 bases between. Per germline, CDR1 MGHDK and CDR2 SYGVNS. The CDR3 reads CASSEMGRYTDTQYF. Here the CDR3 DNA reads TGTGCCAGCAGTGAAATGGGCAGATACACAGATACGCAGTATTTT.

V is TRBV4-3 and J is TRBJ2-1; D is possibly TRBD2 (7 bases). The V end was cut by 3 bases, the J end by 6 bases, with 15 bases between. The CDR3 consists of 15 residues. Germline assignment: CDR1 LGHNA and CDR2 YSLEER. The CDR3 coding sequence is TGCGCCAGCAGCCACGGAAAGGGGGGGGTCAATGAGCAGTTCTTC. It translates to CASSHGKGGVNEQFF.

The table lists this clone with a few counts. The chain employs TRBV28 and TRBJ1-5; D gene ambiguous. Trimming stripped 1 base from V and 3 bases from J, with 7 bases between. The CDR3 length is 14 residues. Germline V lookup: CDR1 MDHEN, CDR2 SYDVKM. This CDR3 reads CASSLLADNQPQHF. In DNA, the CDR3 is TGTGCCAGCAGTTTATTGGCAGACAATCAGCCCCAGCATTTT.

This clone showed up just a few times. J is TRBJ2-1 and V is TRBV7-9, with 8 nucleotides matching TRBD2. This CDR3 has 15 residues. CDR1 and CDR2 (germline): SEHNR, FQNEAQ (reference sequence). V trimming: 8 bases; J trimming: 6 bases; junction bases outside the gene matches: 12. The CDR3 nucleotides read TGTGCCAGCCTTCGAACTAGCGGCGCTATCAATGAGCAGTTCTTC. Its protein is CASLRTSGAINEQFF.

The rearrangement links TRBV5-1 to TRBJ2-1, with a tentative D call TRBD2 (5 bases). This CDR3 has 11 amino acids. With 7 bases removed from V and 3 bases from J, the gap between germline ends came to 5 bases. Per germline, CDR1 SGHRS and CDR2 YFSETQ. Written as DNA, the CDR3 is TGCGCCAGCCGGGACTACAATGAGCAGTTCTTC. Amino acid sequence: CASRDYNEQFF.

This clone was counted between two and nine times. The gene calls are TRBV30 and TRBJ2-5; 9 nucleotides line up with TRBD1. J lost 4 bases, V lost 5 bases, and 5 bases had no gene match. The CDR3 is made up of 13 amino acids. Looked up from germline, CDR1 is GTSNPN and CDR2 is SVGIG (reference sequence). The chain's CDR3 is CAWDRQGGETQYF. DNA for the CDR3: TGTGCCTGGGATAGACAGGGGGGAGAGACCCAGTACTTC.

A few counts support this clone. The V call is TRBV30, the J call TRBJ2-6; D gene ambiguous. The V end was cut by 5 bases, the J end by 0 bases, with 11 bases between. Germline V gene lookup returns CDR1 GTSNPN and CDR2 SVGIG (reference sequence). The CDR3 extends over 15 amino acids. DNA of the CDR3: TGTGCCTGGGACTCATCCCGCTCTGGGGCCAACGTCCTGACTTTC. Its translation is CAWDSSRSGANVLTF.

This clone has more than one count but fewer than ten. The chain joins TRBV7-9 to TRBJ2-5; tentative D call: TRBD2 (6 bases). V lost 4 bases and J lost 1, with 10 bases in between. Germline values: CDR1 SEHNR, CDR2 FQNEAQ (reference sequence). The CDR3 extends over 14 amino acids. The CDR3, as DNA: TGTGCCAGCAGCTGGTCCGGGGGCCAAGAGACCCAGTACTTC. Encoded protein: CASSWSGGQETQYF. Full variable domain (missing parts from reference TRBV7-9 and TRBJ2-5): DTGVSQNPRHKITKRGQNVTFRCDPISEHNRLYWYRQTLGQGPEFLTYFQNEAQLEKSRLLSDRFSAERPKGSFSTLEIQRTEQGDSAMYLCASSWSGGQETQYFGPGTRLLVL.

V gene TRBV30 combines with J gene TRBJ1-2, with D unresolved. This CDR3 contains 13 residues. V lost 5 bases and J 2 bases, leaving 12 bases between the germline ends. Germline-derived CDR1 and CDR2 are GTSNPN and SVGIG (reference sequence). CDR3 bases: TGTGCCTGGGCCTCGGGTGTCAACTATGGCTACACCTTC. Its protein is CAWASGVNYGYTF.